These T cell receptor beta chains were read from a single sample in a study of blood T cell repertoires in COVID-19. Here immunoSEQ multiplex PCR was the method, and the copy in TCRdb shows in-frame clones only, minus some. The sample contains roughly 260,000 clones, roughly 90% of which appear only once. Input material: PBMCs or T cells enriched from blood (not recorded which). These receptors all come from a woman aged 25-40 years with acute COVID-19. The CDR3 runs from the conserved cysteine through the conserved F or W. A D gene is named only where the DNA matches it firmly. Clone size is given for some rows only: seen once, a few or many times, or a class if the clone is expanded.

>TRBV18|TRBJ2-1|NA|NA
CASSPPGGGLSYNEQFF
TGTGCCAGCTCACCACCCGGCGGAGGGCTCTCCTACAATGAGCAGTTCTTC
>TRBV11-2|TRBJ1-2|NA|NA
CASSLEAGLRYGYTF
TGTGCCAGCAGCTTAGAGGCAGGACTCCGCTATGGCTACACCTTC
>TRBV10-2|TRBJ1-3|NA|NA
CASYQGDGNTIYF
TGCGCCAGCTACCAGGGTGATGGAAACACCATATATTTT
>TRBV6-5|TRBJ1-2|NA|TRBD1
CASSYPWDSYHTF
TGTGCCAGCAGTTACCCTTGGGACAGTTATCACACCTTC
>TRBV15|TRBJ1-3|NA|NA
CATSRAPTGNTIYF
TGTGCCACCAGCAGAGCCCCCACTGGAAACACCATATATTTT
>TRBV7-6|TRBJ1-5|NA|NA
CASSLSGLQPQHF
TGTGCCAGCAGCTTGTCTGGGCTGCAGCCCCAGCATTTT
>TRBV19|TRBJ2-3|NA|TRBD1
CASTMTGDTQYF
TGTGCCAGTACTATGACAGGGGATACGCAGTATTTT
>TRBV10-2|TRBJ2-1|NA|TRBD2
CASGRGGNEQFF
TGCGCCAGCGGGAGGGGAGGCAATGAGCAGTTCTTC
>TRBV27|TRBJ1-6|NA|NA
CASSLGGVNSPLHF
TGTGCCAGCAGTTTAGGAGGGGTTAATTCACCCCTCCACTTT
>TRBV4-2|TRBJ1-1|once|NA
CASSHREGAFF
TGTGCCAGCAGCCACAGGGAAGGGGCTTTCTTT
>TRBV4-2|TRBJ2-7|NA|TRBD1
CASSQERQGTSYEQYF
TGTGCCAGCAGCCAAGAGCGACAGGGGACCTCCTACGAGCAGTACTTC
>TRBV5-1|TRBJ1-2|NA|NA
CASSLAIGQTYGYTF
TGCGCCAGCAGCTTGGCCATTGGGCAGACCTATGGCTACACCTTC
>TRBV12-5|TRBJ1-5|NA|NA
CASGTNQPQHF
TGTGCTAGTGGCACTAATCAGCCCCAGCATTTT
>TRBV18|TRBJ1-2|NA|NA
CASSPQDTYGYTF
TGTGCCAGCTCACCACAGGACACCTATGGCTACACCTTC
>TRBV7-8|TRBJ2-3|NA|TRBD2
CASSPSLVAGGPINTQYF
TGTGCCAGCAGCCCGAGCCTCGTAGCGGGGGGGCCGATAAATACGCAGTATTTT
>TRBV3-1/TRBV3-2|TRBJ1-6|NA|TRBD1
CASSQDLETGENSPLHF
TGTGCCAGCAGCCAAGATCTAGAGACAGGGGAGAATTCACCCCTCCACTTT
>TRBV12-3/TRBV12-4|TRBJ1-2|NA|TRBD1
CATTQGEGYTF
TGTGCCACCACACAGGGGGAGGGCTACACCTTC
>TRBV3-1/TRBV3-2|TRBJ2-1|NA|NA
CASSQTTGSWQFF
TGTGCCAGCAGCCAAACGACGGGATCTTGGCAGTTCTTC
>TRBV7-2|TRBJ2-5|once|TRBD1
CASSSYADRGRETQYF
TGTGCCAGCAGCTCGTACGCCGACAGGGGGCGAGAGACCCAGTACTTC
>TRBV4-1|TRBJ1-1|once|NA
CASSQGGSGEAFF
TGCGCCAGCAGCCAAGGGGGTTCAGGGGAAGCTTTCTTT
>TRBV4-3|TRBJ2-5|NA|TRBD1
CASSRDRGGETQYF
TGCGCCAGCAGCAGGGACAGGGGCGGAGAGACCCAGTACTTC
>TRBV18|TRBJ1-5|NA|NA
CASSPGGGSNQPQHF
TGTGCCAGCTCACCGGGAGGGGGAAGCAATCAGCCCCAGCATTTT
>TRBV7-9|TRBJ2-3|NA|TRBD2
CASSLRTSGGVADTQYF
TGTGCCAGCAGCTTGAGGACTAGCGGGGGGGTTGCAGATACGCAGTATTTT
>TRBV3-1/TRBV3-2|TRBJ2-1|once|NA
CASSLMRGGEQFF
TGTGCCAGCAGCCTCATGAGGGGGGGCGAGCAGTTCTTC
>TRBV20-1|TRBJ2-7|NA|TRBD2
CSASSGEIYEQYF
TGCAGTGCCAGTAGCGGGGAGATCTACGAGCAGTACTTC
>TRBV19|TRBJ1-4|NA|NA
CASRTATNEKLFF
TGTGCCAGTCGGACAGCAACTAATGAAAAACTGTTTTTT
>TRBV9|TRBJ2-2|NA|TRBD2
CASSVVSGGPPPGELFF
TGTGCCAGCAGCGTAGTTAGCGGGGGGCCTCCCCCCGGGGAGCTGTTTTTT
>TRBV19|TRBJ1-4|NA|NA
CASSNRNRDEGSTNEKLFF
TGTGCCAGTAGTAACCGAAACAGGGATGAAGGCTCAACTAATGAAAAACTGTTTTTT
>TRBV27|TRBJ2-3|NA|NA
CASSPRDGGSTDTQYF
TGTGCCAGCAGTCCCCGGGACGGAGGGAGTACAGATACGCAGTATTTT
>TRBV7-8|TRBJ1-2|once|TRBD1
CASSTGQGGDYGYTF
TGTGCCAGCAGCACCGGACAGGGGGGAGACTATGGCTACACCTTC
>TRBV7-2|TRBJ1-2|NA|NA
CASSTLGGRDGYTF
TGTGCCAGCAGCACCCTCGGAGGACGAGATGGCTACACCTTC
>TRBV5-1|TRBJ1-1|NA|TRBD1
CASSLAGTGSEAFF
TGCGCCAGCAGCTTGGCAGGGACAGGGTCTGAAGCTTTCTTT
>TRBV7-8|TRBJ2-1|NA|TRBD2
CASSPLLAGGNNEQFF
TGTGCCAGCAGCCCCCTCCTAGCGGGGGGAAACAATGAGCAGTTCTTC
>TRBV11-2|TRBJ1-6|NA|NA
CASSLAPLDWNSPLHF
TGTGCCAGCAGCTTAGCCCCCCTAGATTGGAATTCACCCCTCCACTTT
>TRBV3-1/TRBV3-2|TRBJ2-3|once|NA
CASSQTSTDTQYF
TGTGCCAGCAGCCAAACAAGCACAGATACGCAGTATTTT